This TCR beta chain came from a study of tumor and adjacent non-tumor tissue in lung cancer. Findings of the study overall: Normal lung showed higher cumulative top 100 clone frequency than tumor.

Germline-derived CDR1 and CDR2 are MNHNS and SASEGT. With 5 bases removed from V and 4 bases from J, the gap between germline ends came to 15 bases. This CDR3 is built from 15 residues. Turning to this clonotype: The antigen is unknown.

RNA was extracted from bulk tissue without any cell sorting. Donors were chemotherapy-naive, newly diagnosed lung cancer surgical patients in China, August–late 2014. Three rounds of nested PCR, following a modified ARM-PCR protocol, produced the TCRbeta library. TCRdb re-called the multiplex PCR reads with MiXCR, one entry per CDR3 protein. The sample has 77,000 or so distinct CDR3 sequences, around 74% seen once; the top ten hold 12%. This TCR was sampled from a woman aged 45-65 years with non-small cell lung cancer. The material sequenced was lung tumor tissue. The chain has TRBV6-1 and TRBJ2-1, with a tentative D call TRBD2 (5 bases). The CDR3 here is CASSSLAGEYNEQFF. The CDR3, as DNA: TGTGCCAGCAGTTCTCTAGCTGGAGAGTACAATGAGCAGTTCTTC.